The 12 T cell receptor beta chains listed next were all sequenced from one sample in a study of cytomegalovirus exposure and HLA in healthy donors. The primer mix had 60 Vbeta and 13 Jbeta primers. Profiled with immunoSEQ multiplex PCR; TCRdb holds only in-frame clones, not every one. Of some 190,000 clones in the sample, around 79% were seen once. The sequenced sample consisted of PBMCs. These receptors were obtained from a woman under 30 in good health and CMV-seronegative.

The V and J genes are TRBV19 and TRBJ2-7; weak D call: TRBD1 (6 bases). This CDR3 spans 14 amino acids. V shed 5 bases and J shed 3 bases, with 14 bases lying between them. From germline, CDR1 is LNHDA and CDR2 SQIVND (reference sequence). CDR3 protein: CASSFPGTNYEQYF. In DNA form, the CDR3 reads TGTGCCAGTAGTTTCCCCGGGACAAACTACGAGCAGTACTTC.

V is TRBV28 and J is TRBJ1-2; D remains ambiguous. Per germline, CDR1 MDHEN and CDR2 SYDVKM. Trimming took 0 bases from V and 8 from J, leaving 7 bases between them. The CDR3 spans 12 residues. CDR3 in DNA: TGTGCCAGCAGTTTATGGGCAGAAGGCTACACCTTC. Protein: CASSLWAEGYTF.

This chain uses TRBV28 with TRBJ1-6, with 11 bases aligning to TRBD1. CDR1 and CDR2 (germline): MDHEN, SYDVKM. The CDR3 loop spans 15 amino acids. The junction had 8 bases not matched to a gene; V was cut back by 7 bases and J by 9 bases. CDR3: CASNSGTGGGSPLHF. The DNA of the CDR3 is TGTGCCAGCAATAGCGGGACAGGGGGAGGTTCACCCCTCCACTTT.

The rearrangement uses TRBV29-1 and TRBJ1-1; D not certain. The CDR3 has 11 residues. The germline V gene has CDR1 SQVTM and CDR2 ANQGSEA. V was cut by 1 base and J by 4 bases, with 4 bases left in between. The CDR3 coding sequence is TGCAGCGTTGAAGTCGGCACTGAAGCTTTCTTT. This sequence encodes CSVEVGTEAFF.

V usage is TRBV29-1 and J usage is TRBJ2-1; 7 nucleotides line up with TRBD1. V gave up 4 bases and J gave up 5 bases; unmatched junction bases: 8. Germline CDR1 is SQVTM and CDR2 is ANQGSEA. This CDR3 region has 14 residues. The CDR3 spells CSVVVDRDNNEQFF. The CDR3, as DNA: TGCAGCGTTGTCGTTGACAGGGATAACAATGAGCAGTTCTTC.

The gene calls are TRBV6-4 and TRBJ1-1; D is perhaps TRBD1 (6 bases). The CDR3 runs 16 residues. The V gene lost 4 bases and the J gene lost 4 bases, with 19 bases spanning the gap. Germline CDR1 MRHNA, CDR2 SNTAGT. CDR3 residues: CASSAIGGGAPTEAFF. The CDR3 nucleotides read TGTGCCAGCAGTGCAATAGGAGGGGGGGCGCCCACTGAAGCTTTCTTT.

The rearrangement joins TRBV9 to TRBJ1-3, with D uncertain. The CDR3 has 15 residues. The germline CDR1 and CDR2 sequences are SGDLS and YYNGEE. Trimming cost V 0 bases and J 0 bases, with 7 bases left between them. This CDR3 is CASSVDSISGNTIYF. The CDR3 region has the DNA TGTGCCAGCAGCGTAGATTCCATCTCTGGAAACACCATATATTTT.

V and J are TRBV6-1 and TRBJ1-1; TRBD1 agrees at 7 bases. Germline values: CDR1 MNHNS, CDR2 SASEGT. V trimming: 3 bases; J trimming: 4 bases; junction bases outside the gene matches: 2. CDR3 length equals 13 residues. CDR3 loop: CASSEQGVTEAFF. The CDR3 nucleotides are TGTGCCAGCAGTGAGCAGGGGGTCACTGAAGCTTTCTTT.

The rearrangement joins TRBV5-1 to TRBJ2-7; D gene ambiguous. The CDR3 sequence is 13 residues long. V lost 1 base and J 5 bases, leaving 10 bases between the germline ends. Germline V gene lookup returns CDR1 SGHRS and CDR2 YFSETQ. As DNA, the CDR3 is TGCGCCAGCAGCTTGCGGGTTAAGGACGAGCAGTACTTC. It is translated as CASSLRVKDEQYF.

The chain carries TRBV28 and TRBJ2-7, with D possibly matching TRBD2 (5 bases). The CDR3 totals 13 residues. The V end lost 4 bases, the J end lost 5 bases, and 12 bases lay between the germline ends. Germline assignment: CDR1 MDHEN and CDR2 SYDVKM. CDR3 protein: CASSYAGWDEQYF. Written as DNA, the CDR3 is TGTGCCAGCAGTTACGCGGGCTGGGACGAGCAGTACTTC.

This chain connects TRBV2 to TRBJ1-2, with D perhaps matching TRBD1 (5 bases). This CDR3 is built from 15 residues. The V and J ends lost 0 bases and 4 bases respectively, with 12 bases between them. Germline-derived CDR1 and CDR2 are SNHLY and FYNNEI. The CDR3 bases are TGTGCCAGCAGTGAAGCGCCTCAGGGAGGCTATGGCTACACCTTC. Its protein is CASSEAPQGGYGYTF.

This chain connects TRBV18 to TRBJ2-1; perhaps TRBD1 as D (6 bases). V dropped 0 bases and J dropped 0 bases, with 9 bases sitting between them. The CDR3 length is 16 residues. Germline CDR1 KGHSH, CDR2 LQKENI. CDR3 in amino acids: CASSPPTGSSYNEQFF. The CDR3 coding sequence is TGTGCCAGCTCACCACCGACAGGCAGCTCCTACAATGAGCAGTTCTTC. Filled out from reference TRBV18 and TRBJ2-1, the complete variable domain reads NAGVMQNPRHLVRRRGQEARLRCSPMKGHSHVYWYRQLPEEGLKFMVYLQKENIIDESGMPKERFSAEFPKEGPSILRIQQVVRGDSAAYFCASSPPTGSSYNEQFFGPGTRLTVL.